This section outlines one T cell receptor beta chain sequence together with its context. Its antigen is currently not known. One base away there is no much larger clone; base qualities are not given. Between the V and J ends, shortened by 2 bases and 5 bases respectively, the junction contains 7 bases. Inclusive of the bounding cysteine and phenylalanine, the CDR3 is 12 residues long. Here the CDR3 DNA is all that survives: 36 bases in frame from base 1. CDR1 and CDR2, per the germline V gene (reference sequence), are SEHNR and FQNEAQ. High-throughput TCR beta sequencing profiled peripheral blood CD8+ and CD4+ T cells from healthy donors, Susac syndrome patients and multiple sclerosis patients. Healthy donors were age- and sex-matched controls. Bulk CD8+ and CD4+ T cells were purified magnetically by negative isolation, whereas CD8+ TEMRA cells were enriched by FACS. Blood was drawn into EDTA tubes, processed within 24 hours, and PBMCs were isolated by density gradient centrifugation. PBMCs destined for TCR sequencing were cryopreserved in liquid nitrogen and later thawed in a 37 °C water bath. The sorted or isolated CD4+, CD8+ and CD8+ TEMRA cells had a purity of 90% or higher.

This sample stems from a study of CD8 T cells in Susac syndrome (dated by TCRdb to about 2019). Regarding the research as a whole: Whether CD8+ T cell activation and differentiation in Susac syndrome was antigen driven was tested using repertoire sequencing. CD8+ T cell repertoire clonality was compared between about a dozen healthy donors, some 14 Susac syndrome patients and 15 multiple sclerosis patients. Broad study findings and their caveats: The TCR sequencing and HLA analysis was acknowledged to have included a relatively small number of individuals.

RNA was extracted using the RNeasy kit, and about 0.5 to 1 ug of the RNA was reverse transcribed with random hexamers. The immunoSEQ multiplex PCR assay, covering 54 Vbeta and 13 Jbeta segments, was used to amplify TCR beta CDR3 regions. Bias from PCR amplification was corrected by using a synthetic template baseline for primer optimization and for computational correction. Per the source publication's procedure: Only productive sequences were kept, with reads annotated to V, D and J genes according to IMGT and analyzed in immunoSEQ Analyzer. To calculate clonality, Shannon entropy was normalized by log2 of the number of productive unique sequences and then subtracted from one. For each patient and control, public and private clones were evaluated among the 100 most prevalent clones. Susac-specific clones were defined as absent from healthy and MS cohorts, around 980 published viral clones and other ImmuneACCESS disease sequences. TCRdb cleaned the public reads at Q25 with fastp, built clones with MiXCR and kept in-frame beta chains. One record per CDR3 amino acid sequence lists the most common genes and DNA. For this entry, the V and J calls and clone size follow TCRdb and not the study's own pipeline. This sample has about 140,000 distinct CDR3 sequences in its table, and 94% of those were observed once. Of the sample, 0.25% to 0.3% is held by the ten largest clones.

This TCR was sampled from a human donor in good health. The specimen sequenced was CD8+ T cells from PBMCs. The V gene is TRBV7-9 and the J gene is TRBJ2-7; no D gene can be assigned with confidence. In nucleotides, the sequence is TGTGCCAGCAGCTTATTGGGTCACGAGCAGTACTTC. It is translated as CASSLLGHEQYF.